This T cell receptor beta chain was recovered during a study of cytomegalovirus exposure and HLA in healthy donors. Study findings and constraints: TCR beta sequences reportedly predicted most subjects' HLA-A and HLA-B alleles accurately. There were some public TCRs occurring in many donors, but most TCR sequences were rare. Later genetic work tied a missense DCLRE1C variant to beta-chain V and J trimming.

In the case of this clone: The antigen remains undetermined. In the same sample, other DNA sequences code for this CDR3.

Germline V gene sequence: CDR1 MDHEN, CDR2 SYDVKM. The V and J ends lost 5 bases and 7 bases, in that order; junction bases with no gene match: 7. The CDR3 covers 14 residues. With 60 Vbeta and 13 Jbeta primers, the PCR was carried out. TCRdb's copy holds only in-frame clones and misses some; the assay was immunoSEQ multiplex PCR. The table has about 140,000 clones, over 75% seen once; the top ten hold under 2.5%. This TCR derives from a man aged 25-45 years in good health and CMV-seronegative. V is TRBV28 and J is TRBJ1-5; the match to TRBD1 covers 8 bases. The sequencing sample was made of PBMCs. CDR3 DNA: TGTGCCAGCAGTCTCGGACAGGGTGGACAGCCCCAGCATTTT. Its protein product is CASSLGQGGQPQHF.